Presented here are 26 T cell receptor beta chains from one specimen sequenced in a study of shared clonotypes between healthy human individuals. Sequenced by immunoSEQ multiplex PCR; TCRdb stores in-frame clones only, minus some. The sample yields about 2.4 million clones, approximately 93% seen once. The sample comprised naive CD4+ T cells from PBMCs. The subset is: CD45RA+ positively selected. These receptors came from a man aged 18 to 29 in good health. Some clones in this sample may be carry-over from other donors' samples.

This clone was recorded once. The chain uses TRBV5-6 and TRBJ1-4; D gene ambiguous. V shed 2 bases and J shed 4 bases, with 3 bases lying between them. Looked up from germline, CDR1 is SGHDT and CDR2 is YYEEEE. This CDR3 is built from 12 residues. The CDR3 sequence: CASSFINEKLFF. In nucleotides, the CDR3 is TGTGCCAGCAGCTTCATTAATGAAAAACTGTTTTTT.

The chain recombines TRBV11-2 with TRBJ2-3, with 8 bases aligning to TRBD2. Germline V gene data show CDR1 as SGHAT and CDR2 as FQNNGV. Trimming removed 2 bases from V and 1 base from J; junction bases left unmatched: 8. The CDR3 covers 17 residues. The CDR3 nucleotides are TGTGCCAGCAGCTTATACCAGCGGGAGCGGGGCACAGATACGCAGTATTTT. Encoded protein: CASSLYQRERGTDTQYF.

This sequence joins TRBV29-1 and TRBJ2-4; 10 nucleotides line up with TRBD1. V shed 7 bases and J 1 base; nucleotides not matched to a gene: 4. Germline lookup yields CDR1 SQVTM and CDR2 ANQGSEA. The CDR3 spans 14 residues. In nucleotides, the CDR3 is TGCAGCGCCGTGGACAGGGGGGCCAAAAACATTCAGTACTTC. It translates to CSAVDRGAKNIQYF.

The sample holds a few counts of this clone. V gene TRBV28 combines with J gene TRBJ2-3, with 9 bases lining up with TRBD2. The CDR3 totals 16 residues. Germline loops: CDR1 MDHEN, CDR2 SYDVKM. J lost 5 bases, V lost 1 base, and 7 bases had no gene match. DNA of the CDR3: TGTGCCAGCAGTTTATCGGGTAGCGGGAGTCGAGATACGCAGTATTTT. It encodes CASSLSGSGSRDTQYF. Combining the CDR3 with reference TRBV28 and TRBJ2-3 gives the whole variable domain DVKVTQSSRYLVKRTGEKVFLECVQDMDHENMFWYRQDPGLGLRLIYFSYDVKMKEKGDIPEGYSVSREKKERFSLILESASTNQTSMYLCASSLSGSGSRDTQYFGPGTRLTVL.

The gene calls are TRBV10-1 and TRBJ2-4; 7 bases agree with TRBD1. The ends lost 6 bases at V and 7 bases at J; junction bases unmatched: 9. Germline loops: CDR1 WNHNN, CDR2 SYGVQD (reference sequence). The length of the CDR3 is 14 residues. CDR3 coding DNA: TGCGCCAGCAGAAAAAGGGGGCAGAGGAACATTCAGTACTTC. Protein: CASRKRGQRNIQYF.

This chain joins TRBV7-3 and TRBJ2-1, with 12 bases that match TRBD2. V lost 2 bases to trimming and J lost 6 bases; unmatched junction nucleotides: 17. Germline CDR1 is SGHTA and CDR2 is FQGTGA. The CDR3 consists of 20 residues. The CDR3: CASSLGGPGLAGSPFNEQFF. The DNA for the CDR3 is TGTGCCAGCAGCTTAGGCGGACCTGGACTAGCGGGGTCCCCCTTCAATGAGCAGTTCTTC.

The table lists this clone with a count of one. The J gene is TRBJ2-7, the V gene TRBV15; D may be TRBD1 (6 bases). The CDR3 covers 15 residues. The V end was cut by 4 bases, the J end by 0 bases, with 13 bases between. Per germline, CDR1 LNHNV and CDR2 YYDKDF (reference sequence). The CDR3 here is CATSIGTSSSYEQYF. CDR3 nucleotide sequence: TGTGCCACCAGCATAGGGACATCCAGCTCCTACGAGCAGTACTTC.

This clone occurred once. In DNA form, the CDR3 reads TGTGCCAGCAGCGGGCAGGAGATTAAAAACATTCAGTACTTC. Its translation is CASSGQEIKNIQYF. This chain uses TRBV19 with TRBJ2-4; a possible D gene is TRBD2 (6 bases). The germline V and J ends were trimmed by 9 bases and 4 bases, with 16 bases remaining between them. This CDR3 comprises 14 residues. Germline CDR1 is LNHDA and CDR2 is SQIVND (reference sequence). The whole variable domain, remainder taken from reference TRBV19 and TRBJ2-4, is DGGITQSPKYLFRKEGQNVTLSCEQNLNHDAMYWYRQDPGQGLRLIYYSQIVNDFQKGDIAEGYSVSREKKESFPLTVTSAQKNPTAFYLCASSGQEIKNIQYFGAGTRLSVL.

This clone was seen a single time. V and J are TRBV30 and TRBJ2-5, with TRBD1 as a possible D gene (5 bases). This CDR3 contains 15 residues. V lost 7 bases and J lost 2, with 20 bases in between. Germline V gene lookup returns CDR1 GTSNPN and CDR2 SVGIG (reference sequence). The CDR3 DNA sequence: TGTGCCTTAGTGGGGCAGGCCGGGCCACAAGAGACCCAGTACTTC. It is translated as CALVGQAGPQETQYF.

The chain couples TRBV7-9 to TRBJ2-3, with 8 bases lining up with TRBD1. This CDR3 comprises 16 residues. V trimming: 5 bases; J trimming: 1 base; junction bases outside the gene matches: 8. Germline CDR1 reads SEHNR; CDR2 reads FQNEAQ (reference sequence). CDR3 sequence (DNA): TGTGCCAGCAGCACCCCCGGGACAGGACGCACAGATACGCAGTATTTT. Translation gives CASSTPGTGRTDTQYF.

The CDR3: CASSWTVSNEQFF. The CDR3 coding sequence is TGTGCCAGCAGTTGGACAGTTTCTAATGAGCAGTTCTTC. This chain links TRBV6-6 with TRBJ2-1, with D possibly TRBD1 on 6 matching bases. The length of the CDR3 is 13 residues. V lost 4 bases and J 7 bases, leaving 11 bases between the germline ends. Per germline, CDR1 MNHNY and CDR2 SVGAGI (reference sequence).

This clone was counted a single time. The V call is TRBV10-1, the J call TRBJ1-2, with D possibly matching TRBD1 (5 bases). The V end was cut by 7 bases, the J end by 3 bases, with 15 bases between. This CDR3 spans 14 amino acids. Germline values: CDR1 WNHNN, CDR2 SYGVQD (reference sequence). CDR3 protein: CASTRREGYYGYTF. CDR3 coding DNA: TGCGCCAGCACTCGCCGGGAGGGGTACTATGGCTACACCTTC.

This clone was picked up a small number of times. CDR3 residues: CASSRSYEQYF. The CDR3 DNA follows: TGTGCCAGCAGCCGAAGCTACGAGCAGTACTTC. The gene calls are TRBV21-1 and TRBJ2-7. TRBV21-1 is recorded as a pseudogene. The length of the CDR3 is 11 residues.

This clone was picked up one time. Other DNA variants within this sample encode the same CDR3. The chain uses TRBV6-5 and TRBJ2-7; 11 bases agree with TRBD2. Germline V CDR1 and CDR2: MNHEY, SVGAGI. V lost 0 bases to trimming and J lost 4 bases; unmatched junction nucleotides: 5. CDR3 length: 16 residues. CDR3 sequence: CASSYSQLAGAYEQYF. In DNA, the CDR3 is TGTGCCAGCAGTTACTCGCAACTAGCGGGAGCATACGAGCAGTACTTC.

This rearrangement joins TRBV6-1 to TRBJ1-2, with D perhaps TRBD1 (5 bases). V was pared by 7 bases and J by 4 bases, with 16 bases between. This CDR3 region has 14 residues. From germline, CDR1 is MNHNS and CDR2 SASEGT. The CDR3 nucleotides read TGTGCCAGCACCCAAGGGGCGGTTGTCTATGGCTACACCTTC. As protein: CASTQGAVVYGYTF.

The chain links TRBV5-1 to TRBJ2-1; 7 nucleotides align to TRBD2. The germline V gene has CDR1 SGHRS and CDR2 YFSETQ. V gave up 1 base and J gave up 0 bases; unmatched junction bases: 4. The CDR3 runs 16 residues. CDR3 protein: CASSLTPGGSYNEQFF. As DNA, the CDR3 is TGCGCCAGCAGCTTGACTCCGGGGGGCTCCTACAATGAGCAGTTCTTC.

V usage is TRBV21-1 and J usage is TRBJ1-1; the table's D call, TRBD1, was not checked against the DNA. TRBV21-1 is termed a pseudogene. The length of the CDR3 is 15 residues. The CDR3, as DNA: TGTGCCAGCAGCAACCTAACAGGGATGAACACTGAAGCTTTCTTT. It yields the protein CASSNLTGMNTEAFF.

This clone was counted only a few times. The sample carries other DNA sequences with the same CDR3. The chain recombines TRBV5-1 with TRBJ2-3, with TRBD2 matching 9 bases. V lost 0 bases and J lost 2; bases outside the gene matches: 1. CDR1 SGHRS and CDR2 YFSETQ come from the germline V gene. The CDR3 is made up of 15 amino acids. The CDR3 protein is CASSLGLADTDTQYF. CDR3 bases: TGCGCCAGCAGCTTGGGACTAGCGGACACAGATACGCAGTATTTT.

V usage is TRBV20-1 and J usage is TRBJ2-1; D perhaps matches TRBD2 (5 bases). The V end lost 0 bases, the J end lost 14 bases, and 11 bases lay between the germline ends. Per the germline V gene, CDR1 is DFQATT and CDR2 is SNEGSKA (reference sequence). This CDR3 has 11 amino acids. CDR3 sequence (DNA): TGCAGTGCTAGAGATAAGGACTGGGAGTTCTTC. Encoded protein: CSARDKDWEFF.

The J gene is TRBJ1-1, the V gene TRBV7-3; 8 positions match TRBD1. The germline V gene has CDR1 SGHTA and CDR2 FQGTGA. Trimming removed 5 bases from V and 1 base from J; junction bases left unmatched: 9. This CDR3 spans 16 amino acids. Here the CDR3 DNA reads TGTGCCAGCAGCCAAGACAGGGGACGGTCGAACACTGAAGCTTTCTTT. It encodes CASSQDRGRSNTEAFF.

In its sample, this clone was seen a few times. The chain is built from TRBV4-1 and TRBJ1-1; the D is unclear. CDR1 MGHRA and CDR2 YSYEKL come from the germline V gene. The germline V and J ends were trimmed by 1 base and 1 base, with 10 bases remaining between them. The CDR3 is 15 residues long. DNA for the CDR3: TGCGCCAGCAGCCAAGTATCCCCCCCGAACACTGAAGCTTTCTTT. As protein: CASSQVSPPNTEAFF.

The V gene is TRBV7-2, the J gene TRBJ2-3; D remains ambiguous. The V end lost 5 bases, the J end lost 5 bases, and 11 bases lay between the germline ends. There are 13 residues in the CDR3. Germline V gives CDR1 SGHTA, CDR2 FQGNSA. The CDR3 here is CASSRTSGDTQYF. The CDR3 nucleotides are TGTGCCAGCAGCCGTACTTCGGGAGATACGCAGTATTTT.

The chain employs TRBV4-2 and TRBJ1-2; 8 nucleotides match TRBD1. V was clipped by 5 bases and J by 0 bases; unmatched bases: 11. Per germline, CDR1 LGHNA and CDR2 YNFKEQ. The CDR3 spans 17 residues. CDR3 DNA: TGTGCCAGCAGCACACATCCGGGACAGGAAGCTAACTATGGCTACACCTTC. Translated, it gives CASSTHPGQEANYGYTF.

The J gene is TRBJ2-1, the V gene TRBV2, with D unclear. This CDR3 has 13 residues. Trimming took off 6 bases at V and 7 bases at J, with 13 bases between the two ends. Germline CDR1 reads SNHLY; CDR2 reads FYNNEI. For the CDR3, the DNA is TGTGCCAGCAGGAGCATCTCTCCGAATGAGCAGTTCTTC. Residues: CASRSISPNEQFF.

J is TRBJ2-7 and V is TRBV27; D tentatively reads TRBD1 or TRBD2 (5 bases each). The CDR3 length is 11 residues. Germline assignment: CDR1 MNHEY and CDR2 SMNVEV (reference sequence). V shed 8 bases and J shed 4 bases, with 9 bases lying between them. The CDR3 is CASGGPYEQYF. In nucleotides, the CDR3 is TGTGCCAGCGGGGGACCTTACGAGCAGTACTTC.

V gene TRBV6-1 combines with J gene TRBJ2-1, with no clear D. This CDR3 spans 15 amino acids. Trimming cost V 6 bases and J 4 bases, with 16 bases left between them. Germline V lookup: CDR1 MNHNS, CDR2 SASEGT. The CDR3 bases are TGTGCCAGCAGGGAAAGTACGACCCAGTACAATGAGCAGTTCTTC. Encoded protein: CASRESTTQYNEQFF.